Listed here are 31 T cell receptor beta chains from one sample, sequenced in a study of cytomegalovirus exposure and HLA in healthy donors. TCRdb's table, derived via immunoSEQ multiplex PCR, lists solely in-frame clones and lacks some. The sample includes roughly 250,000 clones, approximately 86% of them seen just once. Sequencing was performed on PBMCs. The receptors stem from a woman in her 30s in good health and CMV-seropositive.

The CDR3 loop reads CASSIAVGRAGELFF. The CDR3 coding sequence is TGTGCCAGTAGTATAGCAGTGGGCAGGGCCGGGGAGCTGTTTTTT. The V call is TRBV19, the J call TRBJ2-2; perhaps TRBD1 as D (5 bases). The CDR3 consists of 15 residues. Germline V lookup: CDR1 LNHDA, CDR2 SQIVND (reference sequence). V lost 1 base and J lost 6, with 12 bases in between. Using reference TRBV19 and TRBJ2-2 for the parts outside the CDR3, the full variable domain is DGGITQSPKYLFRKEGQNVTLSCEQNLNHDAMYWYRQDPGQGLRLIYYSQIVNDFQKGDIAEGYSVSREKKESFPLTVTSAQKNPTAFYLCASSIAVGRAGELFFGEGSRLTVL.

J is TRBJ2-1 and V is TRBV10-3; 11 positions agree with TRBD2. The J segment lost 7 bases and the V segment lost 4 bases, leaving 6 bases of the junction unmatched. CDR1 is ENHRY and CDR2 is SYGVKD in the germline V gene. The CDR3 consists of 15 residues. In nucleotides, the CDR3 is TGTGCCATCAGTGGTACGACTAGCGGGAAAAATGAGCAGTTCTTC. Translated: CAISGTTSGKNEQFF.

This clone was counted only a few times. The chain employs TRBV6-4 and TRBJ1-2, with TRBD1 matching 7 bases. The V gene end was trimmed by 6 bases and the J gene end by 1 base; junction bases not matched to a gene: 8. The CDR3 length is 15 residues. Germline CDR1 MRHNA, CDR2 SNTAGT. As DNA, the CDR3 is TGTGCCAGCAGCCCGGGACAGAATGTTAACTATGGCTACACCTTC. This codes for CASSPGQNVNYGYTF.

The chain uses TRBV19 and TRBJ1-2, with D perhaps matching TRBD1 (5 bases). From germline, CDR1 is LNHDA and CDR2 SQIVND (reference sequence). CDR3 length: 11 amino acids. With 6 bases removed from V and 13 bases from J, the gap between germline ends came to 15 bases. CDR3 bases: TGTGCCAGTAGCTCCGACGGGGGACTCACCTTC. It specifies CASSSDGGLTF.

The chain uses TRBV5-1 and TRBJ1-1; TRBD1 might be the D (5 bases). CDR3 size: 11 residues. With 5 bases removed from V and 7 bases from J, the gap between germline ends came to 9 bases. Germline V gives CDR1 SGHRS, CDR2 YFSETQ. The CDR3 spells CASRERGEAFF. The CDR3 DNA is TGCGCCAGCAGGGAAAGGGGTGAAGCTTTCTTT.

The chain uses TRBV29-1 and TRBJ1-1; no clear D. Germline V gene data show CDR1 as SQVTM and CDR2 as ANQGSEA. This CDR3 comprises 13 residues. The chain's CDR3 is CSSTAALNTEAFF. CDR3 bases: TGCAGTTCTACAGCCGCTTTGAACACTGAAGCTTTCTTT.

V is TRBV7-3 and J is TRBJ2-1; 9 bases line up with TRBD2. Germline-derived CDR1 and CDR2 are SGHTA and FQGTGA. The CDR3 is 14 residues long. V lost 3 bases, J lost 8 bases, and 5 bases stayed unmatched. CDR3 nucleotide sequence: TGTGCCAGCAGCTTCACGACTAGCGGATATGAGCAGTTCTTC. It translates to CASSFTTSGYEQFF.

This clone was picked up one time. V gene TRBV28 combines with J gene TRBJ2-7; D gene uncertain. From germline, CDR1 is MDHEN and CDR2 SYDVKM. The V end lost 5 bases, the J end lost 3 bases, and 14 bases lay between the germline ends. The CDR3 consists of 14 residues. Here the CDR3 DNA reads TGTGCCAGCAGTGCGCCCTGGCGGCTCTACGAGCAGTACTTC. Translated, it gives CASSAPWRLYEQYF.

The chain carries TRBV9 and TRBJ2-5, with 7 bases identical to TRBD2. This CDR3 region has 13 residues. V lost 4 bases and J lost 3; bases outside the gene matches: 3. Germline V gene lookup returns CDR1 SGDLS and CDR2 YYNGEE. The DNA for the CDR3 is TGTGCCAGCAGCCGAACTAGCGAAGAGACCCAGTACTTC. This encodes CASSRTSEETQYF.

This clone was counted a single time. The chain uses TRBV28 and TRBJ1-4, with 9 nucleotides matching TRBD1. Germline V gene sequence: CDR1 MDHEN, CDR2 SYDVKM. Losses at the gene ends were 2 bases for V and 8 bases for J; bases not matched to a gene: 6. The CDR3 covers 15 residues. CDR3 region: CASSLPGQGREKLFF. The DNA for the CDR3 is TGTGCCAGCAGTTTACCGGGACAGGGTAGAGAAAAACTGTTTTTT.

The CDR3, as DNA: TGTGCCAGCTCCCGGTCGATCGACAGGGGCAATCAGCCCCAGCATTTT. As protein: CASSRSIDRGNQPQHF. The V call is TRBV18, the J call TRBJ1-5; 7 nucleotides match TRBD1. Trimming at V came to 6 bases and at J to 2 bases, leaving 10 bases not matched to a gene. The CDR3 runs to 16 residues. Germline CDR1 reads KGHSH; CDR2 reads LQKENI.

The genes are TRBV7-9 and TRBJ1-1; perhaps TRBD1 as D (6 bases). The germline V gene encodes CDR1 SEHNR and CDR2 FQNEAQ (reference sequence). The CDR3 is 17 amino acids. The germline V and J ends were trimmed by 2 bases and 3 bases, with 19 bases remaining between them. This chain's CDR3 is CASSLLWAGDGDTEAFF. The DNA for the CDR3 is TGTGCCAGCAGCTTATTGTGGGCAGGGGACGGAGACACTGAAGCTTTCTTT.

This chain links TRBV4-1 with TRBJ2-3; D unclear. Germline CDR1 is MGHRA and CDR2 is YSYEKL. The CDR3 runs 15 residues. Trimming took off 4 bases at V and 2 bases at J, with 13 bases between the two ends. The CDR3 loop is CASSPTPVDTDTQYF. In nucleotides, the CDR3 is TGCGCCAGCAGCCCGACACCAGTTGACACAGATACGCAGTATTTT.

As to this clone: This same CDR3 is encoded by further DNA sequences in the sample. This chain links TRBV30 with TRBJ1-5; D ambiguous. From germline, CDR1 is GTSNPN and CDR2 SVGIG (reference sequence). The CDR3 loop spans 14 amino acids. V was pared by 0 bases and J by 6 bases, with 12 bases between. In DNA, the CDR3 is TGTGCCTGGAGTGTTGGCCCTGGCGGTCAGCCCCAGCATTTT. Encoded protein: CAWSVGPGGQPQHF.

The gene calls are TRBV5-4 and TRBJ2-1, with 7 bases aligning to TRBD2. Per germline, CDR1 SGHNT and CDR2 YYREEE (reference sequence). V dropped 1 base and J dropped 6; count of bases not matched to a gene: 10. This CDR3 contains 16 residues. The CDR3 is CASSLILGGPINEQFF. The CDR3 DNA reads as TGTGCCAGCAGCTTGATTCTGGGAGGGCCGATCAATGAGCAGTTCTTC.

V is TRBV15 and J is TRBJ2-2; D remains ambiguous. Germline V gene sequence: CDR1 LNHNV, CDR2 YYDKDF (reference sequence). This CDR3 is 16 amino acids long. V lost 0 bases and J 7 bases, leaving 15 bases between the germline ends. The CDR3, as DNA: TGTGCCACCAGCAGAGACCCTGGGTTCTCAGGCGGGGAGCTGTTTTTT. Its protein product is CATSRDPGFSGGELFF.

Points on this clone: A junction boundary mismatches the germline segment, possibly from a read error. The V gene is TRBV4-1, the J gene TRBJ2-7; TRBD1 matches at 9 bases. The V gene's germline CDR1 is MGHRA and CDR2 YSYEKL. The CDR3 extends over 15 amino acids. CDR3 DNA sequence: TGCGCCAGCAGCCGCACCGGGACAGGGTCCTCCGAGCAGTACTTC. Translated: CASSRTGTGSSEQYF.

The chain uses TRBV4-1 and TRBJ1-1; tentatively, D is TRBD1 (5 bases). V was clipped by 5 bases and J by 2 bases, with 15 bases between them. Germline loops: CDR1 MGHRA, CDR2 YSYEKL. This CDR3 comprises 15 residues. In nucleotides, the CDR3 is TGCGCCAGCAGCACAGGACCTTTATTAAACACTGAAGCTTTCTTT. Encoded protein: CASSTGPLLNTEAFF.

CDR3: CASSTRNRLAGGNEQFF. CDR3 DNA sequence: TGTGCCAGCAGCACACGCAACCGACTAGCGGGAGGTAATGAGCAGTTCTTC. The V call is TRBV27, the J call TRBJ2-1; 13 positions agree with TRBD2. This CDR3 has 17 residues. CDR1 and CDR2 (germline): MNHEY, SMNVEV (reference sequence). Unmatched junction bases numbered 12, after V lost 6 bases and J lost 7 bases.

J is TRBJ1-1 and V is TRBV19; D not resolved. The CDR3 totals 13 residues. V lost 5 bases to trimming and J lost 0 bases, with 7 bases between them. CDR1 LNHDA and CDR2 SQIVND come from the germline V gene (reference sequence). The CDR3 nucleotides are TGTGCCAGTAGTCAGAAGATGAACACTGAAGCTTTCTTT. This codes for CASSQKMNTEAFF. The variable domain in full, completed from reference TRBV19 and TRBJ1-1, reads DGGITQSPKYLFRKEGQNVTLSCEQNLNHDAMYWYRQDPGQGLRLIYYSQIVNDFQKGDIAEGYSVSREKKESFPLTVTSAQKNPTAFYLCASSQKMNTEAFFGQGTRLTVV.

This clone was detected ten times or more. The gene calls are TRBV5-1 and TRBJ2-1; 13 bases match TRBD2. Germline CDR1 reads SGHRS; CDR2 reads YFSETQ. Losses at the gene ends were 3 bases for V and 3 bases for J; bases not matched to a gene: 6. CDR3 length equals 17 residues. The CDR3: CASSSSGLAGVYNEQFF. The CDR3, as DNA: TGCGCCAGCAGCTCCTCCGGACTAGCGGGAGTCTACAATGAGCAGTTCTTC.

V and J are TRBV27 and TRBJ2-1, with 9 bases identical to TRBD2. V was clipped by 2 bases and J by 8 bases; unmatched bases: 1. There are 13 residues in the CDR3. The V gene's germline CDR1 is MNHEY and CDR2 SMNVEV (reference sequence). The CDR3 sequence: CASSLRTSDEQFF. In DNA form, the CDR3 reads TGTGCCAGCAGTTTAAGGACTAGCGATGAGCAGTTCTTC.

This sequence joins TRBV4-1 and TRBJ2-7, with TRBD1 identical over 7 bases. Germline-derived CDR1 and CDR2 are MGHRA and YSYEKL. This CDR3 is built from 17 residues. Germline trimming cut 0 bases from V and 3 bases from J; bases unmatched to any gene: 11. The CDR3 here is CASSQEEGTGQYYEQYF. CDR3 nucleotide sequence: TGCGCCAGCAGCCAAGAAGAGGGGACGGGACAGTACTACGAGCAGTACTTC.

The chain combines TRBV19 with TRBJ2-3; a possible D gene is TRBD2 (6 bases). The CDR3 has 15 residues. V was shortened by 3 bases and J by 3 bases, with 13 bases between the two germline ends. The germline gives CDR1 LNHDA, CDR2 SQIVND (reference sequence). CDR3 region: CASSMGAGTTDTQYF. The DNA for the CDR3 is TGTGCCAGTAGTATGGGAGCGGGCACAACAGATACGCAGTATTTT.

The J gene is TRBJ1-2, the V gene TRBV4-1; 8 nucleotides match TRBD1. CDR1 is MGHRA and CDR2 is YSYEKL in the germline V gene. This CDR3 has 15 amino acids. Germline trimming cut 2 bases from V and 5 bases from J; bases unmatched to any gene: 7. The DNA for the CDR3 is TGCGCCAGCAGCCAACCCCGGGACAGGCTTTATGGCTACACCTTC. This translates into CASSQPRDRLYGYTF.

This clone showed up just once. The rearrangement joins TRBV5-1 to TRBJ2-7; TRBD1 aligns across 8 bases. The CDR3 is made up of 15 amino acids. Germline trimming cut 2 bases from V and 7 bases from J; bases unmatched to any gene: 11. Per the germline V gene, CDR1 is SGHRS and CDR2 is YFSETQ. CDR3 nucleotide sequence: TGCGCCAGCAGCTTCTTTGGGCAGGGGGCTCTGGAGCAGTACTTC. Protein product: CASSFFGQGALEQYF.

V is TRBV30 and J is TRBJ2-7; D may be TRBD2 (6 bases). The CDR3 spans 18 residues. Trimming stripped 0 bases from V and 6 bases from J, with 27 bases between. Looked up from germline, CDR1 is GTSNPN and CDR2 is SVGIG (reference sequence). As DNA, the CDR3 is TGTGCCTGGAGTGTACCGGCCCCTGCGCGGGATCTCCCCCGCGAGCAGTACTTC. Residues: CAWSVPAPARDLPREQYF.

The rearrangement links TRBV6-6 to TRBJ2-7; 9 bases are shared with TRBD1. Germline trimming cut 7 bases from V and 3 bases from J; bases unmatched to any gene: 7. This CDR3 comprises 14 residues. Germline CDR1 and CDR2: MNHNY and SVGAGI (reference sequence). The CDR3 bases are TGTGCCAGCACAGCTCGGGACAGGGACTACGAGCAGTACTTC. Its translation: CASTARDRDYEQYF.

The rearrangement joins TRBV6-1 to TRBJ2-7; D not resolved. The CDR3 loop spans 10 amino acids. The germline CDR1 and CDR2 sequences are MNHNS and SASEGT. Between the trimmed V and J ends, which lost 6 bases and 3 bases, there was a span of 3 bases. DNA for the CDR3: TGTGCCAGCAGCCACTACGAGCAGTACTTC. This translates into CASSHYEQYF.

The chain joins TRBV19 to TRBJ1-5; D not resolved. This CDR3 spans 15 amino acids. V lost 3 bases and J 1 base, leaving 10 bases between the germline ends. In germline, CDR1 is LNHDA, CDR2 SQIVND (reference sequence). Here the CDR3 reads CASSMWGESNQPQHF. Here the CDR3 DNA reads TGTGCCAGTAGTATGTGGGGAGAGAGCAATCAGCCCCAGCATTTT.

The CDR3 protein is CSVGSNTDTQYF. CDR3 nucleotides: TGCAGCGTTGGTTCTAACACAGATACGCAGTATTTT. The chain joins TRBV29-1 to TRBJ2-3; D gene uncertain. Germline-derived CDR1 and CDR2 are SQVTM and ANQGSEA. The V end lost 4 bases, the J end lost 2 bases, and 7 bases lay between the germline ends. There are 12 residues in the CDR3.